This T cell receptor beta chain was retrieved from a study of T cell clones after liver transplantation. Libraries were prepared by immunoSEQ multiplex PCR; TCRdb keeps only in-frame clonotypes and omits some of them. This sample has 99,000 or so clones, with about 81% found just once. The CDR3 runs to 14 residues. Germline V CDR1 and CDR2: SGHAT, FQNNGV. Trimming at V came to 3 bases and at J to 3 bases, leaving 4 bases not matched to a gene. Findings and caveats of the study: Low donor cell numbers restricted donor-reactive repertoire measurement in two subjects. Post-transplant time points were not standardized, so conclusions are preliminary. Rather than being deleted, graft donor-reactive T cells may have moved into the graft.

Concerning this clone: Its antigen is not known.

The chain carries TRBV11-2 and TRBJ2-7; 8 bases fit TRBD1. The sequence was obtained from a human donor who received a liver transplant. The specimen comprised CD4+ T cells from blood, sampled before liver transplant. In DNA, the CDR3 is TGTGCCAGCAGCTTCAGACAGGGGAACTACGAGCAGTACTTC. This sequence encodes CASSFRQGNYEQYF.